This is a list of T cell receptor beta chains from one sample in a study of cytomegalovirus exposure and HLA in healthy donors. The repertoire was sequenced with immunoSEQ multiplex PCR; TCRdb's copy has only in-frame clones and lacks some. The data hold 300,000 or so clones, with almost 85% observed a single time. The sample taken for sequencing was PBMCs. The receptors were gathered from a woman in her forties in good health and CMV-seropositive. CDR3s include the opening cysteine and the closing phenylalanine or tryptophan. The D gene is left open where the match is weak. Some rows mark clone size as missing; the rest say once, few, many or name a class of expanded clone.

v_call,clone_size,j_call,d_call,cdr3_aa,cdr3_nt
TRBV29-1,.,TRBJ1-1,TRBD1,CSADRGLAFF,TGCAGCGCTGACAGGGGTTTGGCTTTCTTT
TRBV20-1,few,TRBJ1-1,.,CSASTPGEAFF,TGCAGTGCTAGTACTCCGGGGGAGGCTTTCTTT
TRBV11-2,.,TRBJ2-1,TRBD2,CASSLSSGSSYNEQFF,TGTGCCAGCAGCTTGTCTAGCGGGAGCTCCTACAATGAGCAGTTCTTC
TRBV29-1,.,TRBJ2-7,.,CSVGGAYEQYF,TGCAGCGTTGGTGGGGCTTACGAGCAGTACTTC
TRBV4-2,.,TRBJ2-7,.,CASSQETRNYEQYF,TGTGCCAGCAGCCAAGAAACTCGTAACTACGAGCAGTACTTC
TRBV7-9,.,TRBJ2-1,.,CASSPAPGREGSAEQFF,TGTGCCAGCAGCCCGGCCCCGGGGCGGGAAGGTTCCGCTGAGCAGTTCTTC
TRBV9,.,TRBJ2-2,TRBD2,CASSVALGLAGGAPGELFF,TGTGCCAGCAGCGTAGCCCTCGGACTAGCGGGAGGGGCCCCCGGGGAGCTGTTTTTT
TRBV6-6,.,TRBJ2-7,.,CASSYSRVSYEQYF,TGTGCCAGCAGTTACTCGCGGGTTTCCTACGAGCAGTACTTC
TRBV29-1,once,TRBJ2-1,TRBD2,CSVDGTSGSPRRNEQFF,TGCAGCGTTGACGGGACTAGCGGGAGTCCACGGAGAAATGAGCAGTTCTTC
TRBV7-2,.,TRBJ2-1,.,CASSLNVQFF,TGTGCCAGCAGCCTAAATGTGCAGTTCTTC
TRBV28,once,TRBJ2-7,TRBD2,CASSYTGRGLAATYEQYF,TGTGCCAGCAGTTATACGGGAAGGGGACTAGCGGCAACCTACGAGCAGTACTTC
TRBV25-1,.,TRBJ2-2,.,CASSEFKNTGELFF,TGTGCCAGCAGTGAATTCAAGAACACCGGGGAGCTGTTTTTT
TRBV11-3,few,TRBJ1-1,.,CASSLGAQAFF,TGTGCCAGCAGCTTGGGGGCGCAGGCTTTCTTT
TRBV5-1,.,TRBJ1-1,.,CASSLELGPAVEAFF,TGCGCCAGCAGCTTGGAACTAGGCCCGGCGGTTGAAGCTTTCTTT
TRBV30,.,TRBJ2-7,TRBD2,CAWRRAGGKDEQYF,TGTGCCTGGAGACGAGCGGGAGGGAAGGACGAGCAGTACTTC
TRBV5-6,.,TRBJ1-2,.,CASSRYSGYGYTF,TGTGCCAGCAGCCGTTACTCGGGCTATGGCTACACCTTC
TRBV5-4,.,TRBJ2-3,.,CASSDLTGSTDTQYF,TGTGCCAGCAGCGACTTAACAGGGAGCACAGATACGCAGTATTTT
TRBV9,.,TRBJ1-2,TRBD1,CASSVGDRVGYTF,TGTGCCAGCAGCGTAGGTGACAGGGTCGGCTACACCTTC
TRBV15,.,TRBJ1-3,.,CATSRPFSGNTIYF,TGTGCCACCAGCAGACCATTCTCTGGAAACACCATATATTTT
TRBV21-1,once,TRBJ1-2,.,CASSKARATSLYGYTF,TGTGCCAGCAGCAAAGCGCGGGCCACGTCCCTCTATGGCTACACCTTC
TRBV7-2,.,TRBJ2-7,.,CASSLVLGSHYEQYF,TGTGCCAGCAGCTTAGTTTTGGGGAGCCACTACGAGCAGTACTTC
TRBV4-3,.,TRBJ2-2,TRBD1,CASSHRGQGIGELFF,TGCGCCAGCAGCCACCGAGGACAGGGGATCGGGGAGCTGTTTTTT
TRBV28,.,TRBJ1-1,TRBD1,CASSITSGTGGEAFF,TGTGCCAGCTCTATAACCTCCGGGACAGGTGGTGAAGCTTTCTTT
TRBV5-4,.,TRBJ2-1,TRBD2,CASSLAAGGYNEQFF,TGTGCCAGCAGCTTGGCAGCGGGAGGCTACAATGAGCAGTTCTTC
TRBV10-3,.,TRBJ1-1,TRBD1,CAIKGDRATEAFF,TGTGCCATCAAGGGAGACAGGGCCACTGAAGCTTTCTTT
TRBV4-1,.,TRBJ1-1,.,CASSQDGRPGGTEAFF,TGCGCCAGCAGCCAAGATGGAAGACCGGGGGGCACTGAAGCTTTCTTT
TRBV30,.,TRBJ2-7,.,CAWTNGGEGVGEQYF,TGTGCCTGGACTAATGGGGGGGAGGGGGTAGGCGAGCAGTACTTC
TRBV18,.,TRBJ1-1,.,CANRLEGNTEAFF,TGTGCCAACCGACTGGAGGGGAACACTGAAGCTTTCTTT